The T cell receptor beta chain under discussion was sequenced for a study of early T cells in non-severe SARS-CoV-2 infection (dated by TCRdb to about 2021). Context from the whole study: TCR sequencing used bulk RNA from unsorted whole blood, so alpha and beta chains could not be paired.

In regard to this clonotype: It lacks a known antigen. Qualities for individual bases were not recorded, and no much larger clone is one base off.

Libraries were prepared through 5' RACE. TCRdb records NextSeq 500 as the sequencer. The TCR library protocol attached unique molecular identifiers to individual cDNA molecules to correct for sequencing error and PCR bias. Both TCR alpha and beta chains were sequenced, and tight co-correlation was observed between alpha and beta sequence abundances in each sample. In the paper's pipeline: V gene, J gene and CDR3 annotation of TCR sequences was performed with Decombinator V4. TCRs were defined as expanded if a significant change between any two time points was detected under a Poisson model with p below 0.0001. Abundances of TCRs were expressed as counts per million after normalisation to the total number of TCRs sequenced in each sample. MAIT TCRs were defined by TRAV1-2 paired with TRAJ12, TRAJ20 or TRAJ33, and iNKT TCRs by TRAV10 paired with TRAJ18. A search of VDJdb, accessed on 1 November 2021, was run for TCRs annotated to CMV, EBV and SARS-CoV-2, with TCRs annotated for multiple antigens excluded. Using fastp at Q25 and MiXCR, TCRdb reprocessed the public reads and kept productive beta chains. Under each unique CDR3 protein, matching rows form one entry showing the most common genes and DNA. The V and J calls reflect TCRdb's pipeline rather than the authors' work. This sample comprises about 98,000 distinct CDR3 sequences, approximately 15% of them detected only once. More than 6.5% of the sample belongs to the ten largest clones.

The study was a case-control design nested within a healthcare worker cohort in London, UK, with weekly nasopharyngeal swab PCR tests and blood sampling. Healthcare workers were recruited during the week of the UK lockdown, between 23 and 31 March 2020, and followed weekly for up to 16 weeks. The CDR3 has 17 amino acids, counting the end cysteine and phenylalanine. Only CDR3 DNA remains: 51 bases, in frame from the first base. Overall study results and their limits: VDJdb matching was skewed toward anti-spike CD8 responses, so virus-specific expansions were likely underestimated and private and CD4 specificities were missed.

Specimen: whole blood. The chain is assembled from TRBV12-2 and TRBJ1-1. TRBV12-2 is noted as a pseudogene. This clonotype originated in an adult who was a healthcare worker with PCR-confirmed SARS-CoV-2 infection or an uninfected control (not recorded which). The base sequence is TGTGCAAGTCGCTTAGCGGACCCATCCAGCGGGAACACTGAAGCTTTCTTT. Its translation is CASRLADPSSGNTEAFF.